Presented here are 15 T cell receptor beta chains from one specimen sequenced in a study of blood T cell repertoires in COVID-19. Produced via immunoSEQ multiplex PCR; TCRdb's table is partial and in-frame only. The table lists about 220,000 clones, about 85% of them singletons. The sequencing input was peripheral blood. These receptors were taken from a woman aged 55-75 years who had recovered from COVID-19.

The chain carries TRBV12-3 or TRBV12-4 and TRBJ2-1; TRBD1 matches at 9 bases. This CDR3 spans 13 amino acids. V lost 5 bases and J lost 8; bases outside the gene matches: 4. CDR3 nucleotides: TGTGCCAGCAGTAGACAGGGGGACTATGAGCAGTTCTTC. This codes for CASSRQGDYEQFF.

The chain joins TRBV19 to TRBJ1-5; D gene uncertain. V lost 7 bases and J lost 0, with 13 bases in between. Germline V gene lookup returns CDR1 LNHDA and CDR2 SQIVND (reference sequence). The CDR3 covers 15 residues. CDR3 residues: CASTPVAVSNQPQHF. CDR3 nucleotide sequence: TGTGCCAGTACCCCGGTAGCAGTTAGCAATCAGCCCCAGCATTTT.

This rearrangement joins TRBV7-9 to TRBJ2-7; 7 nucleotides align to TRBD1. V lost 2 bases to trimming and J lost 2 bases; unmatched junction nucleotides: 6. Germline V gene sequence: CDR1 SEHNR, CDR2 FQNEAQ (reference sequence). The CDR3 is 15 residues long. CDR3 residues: CASSLSGTETYEQYF. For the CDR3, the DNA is TGTGCCAGCAGCTTATCGGGGACAGAGACCTACGAGCAGTACTTC.

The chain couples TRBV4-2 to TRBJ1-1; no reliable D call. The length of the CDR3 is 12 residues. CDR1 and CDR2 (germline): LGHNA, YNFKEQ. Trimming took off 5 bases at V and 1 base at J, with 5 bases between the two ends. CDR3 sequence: CASSNRNTEAFF. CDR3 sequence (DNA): TGTGCCAGCAGCAACAGGAACACTGAAGCTTTCTTT.

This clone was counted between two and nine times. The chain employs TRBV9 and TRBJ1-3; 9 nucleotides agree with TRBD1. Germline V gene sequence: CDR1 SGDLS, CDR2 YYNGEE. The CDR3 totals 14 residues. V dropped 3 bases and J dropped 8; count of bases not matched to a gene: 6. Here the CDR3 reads CASSGPGQGDTIYF. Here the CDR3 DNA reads TGTGCCAGCAGCGGACCGGGACAGGGCGACACCATATATTTT.

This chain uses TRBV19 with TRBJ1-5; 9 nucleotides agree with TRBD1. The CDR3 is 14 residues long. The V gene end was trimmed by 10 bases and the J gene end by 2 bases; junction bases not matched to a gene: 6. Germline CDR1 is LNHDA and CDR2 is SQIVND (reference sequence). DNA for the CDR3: TGTGCCACCGACAGGGGGGTCGGCAATCAGCCCCAGCATTTT. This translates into CATDRGVGNQPQHF.

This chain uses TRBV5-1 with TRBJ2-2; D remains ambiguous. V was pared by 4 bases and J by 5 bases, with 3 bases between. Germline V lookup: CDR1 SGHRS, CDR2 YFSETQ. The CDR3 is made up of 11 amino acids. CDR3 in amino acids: CASSRTGELFF. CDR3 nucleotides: TGCGCCAGCAGCCGGACCGGGGAGCTGTTTTTT.

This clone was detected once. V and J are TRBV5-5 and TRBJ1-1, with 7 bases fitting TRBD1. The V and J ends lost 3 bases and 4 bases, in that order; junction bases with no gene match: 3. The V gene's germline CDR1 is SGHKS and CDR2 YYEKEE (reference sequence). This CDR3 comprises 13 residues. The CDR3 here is CASSSGTVTEAFF. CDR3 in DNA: TGTGCCAGCAGCTCAGGGACAGTCACTGAAGCTTTCTTT.

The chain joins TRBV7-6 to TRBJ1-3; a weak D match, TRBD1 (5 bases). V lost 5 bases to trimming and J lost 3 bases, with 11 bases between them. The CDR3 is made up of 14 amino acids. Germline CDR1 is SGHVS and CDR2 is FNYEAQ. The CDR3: CASSPIGGGNTIYF. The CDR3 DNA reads TGTGCCAGCAGCCCTATCGGGGGTGGAAACACCATATATTTT.

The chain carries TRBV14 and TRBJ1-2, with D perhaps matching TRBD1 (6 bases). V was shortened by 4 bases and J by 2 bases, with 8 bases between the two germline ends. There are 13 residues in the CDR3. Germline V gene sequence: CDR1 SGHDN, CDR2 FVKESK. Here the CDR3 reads CASSPDRNYGYTF. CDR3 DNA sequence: TGTGCCAGCAGCCCGGACAGAAACTATGGCTACACCTTC.

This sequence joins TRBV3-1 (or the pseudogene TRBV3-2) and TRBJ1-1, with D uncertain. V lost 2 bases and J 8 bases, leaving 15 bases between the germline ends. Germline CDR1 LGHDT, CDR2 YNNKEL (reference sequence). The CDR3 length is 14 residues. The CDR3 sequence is CASSQSSGLTEAFF. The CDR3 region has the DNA TGTGCCAGCAGCCAAAGCTCAGGACTGACAGAAGCTTTCTTT.

CDR3 amino acids: CASSQDRRQGRNIQYF. Written as DNA, the CDR3 is TGTGCCAGCAGCCAAGATCGCCGACAGGGAAGGAACATTCAGTACTTC. The chain joins TRBV4-2 to TRBJ2-4, with 7 bases lining up with TRBD1. CDR3 size: 16 residues. Unmatched junction bases numbered 9, after V lost 0 bases and J lost 7 bases. Germline-derived CDR1 and CDR2 are LGHNA and YNFKEQ.

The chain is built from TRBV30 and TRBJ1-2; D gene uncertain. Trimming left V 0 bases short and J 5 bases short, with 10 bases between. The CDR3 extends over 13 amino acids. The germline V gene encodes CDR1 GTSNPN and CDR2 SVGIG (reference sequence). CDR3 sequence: CAWSVGGMYGYTF. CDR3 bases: TGTGCCTGGAGTGTCGGAGGGATGTATGGCTACACCTTC. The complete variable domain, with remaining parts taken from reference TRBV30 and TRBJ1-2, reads SQTIHQWPATLVQPVGSPLSLECTVEGTSNPNLYWYRQAAGRGLQLLFYSVGIGQISSEVPQNLSASRPQDRQFILSSKKLLLSDSGFYLCAWSVGGMYGYTFGSGTRLTVV.

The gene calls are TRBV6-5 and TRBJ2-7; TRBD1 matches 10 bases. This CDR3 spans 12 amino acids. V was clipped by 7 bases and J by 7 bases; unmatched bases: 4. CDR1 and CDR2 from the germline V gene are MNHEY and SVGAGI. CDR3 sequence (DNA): TGTGCCAGCACCAGGACAGGGGGAGAGCAGTACTTC. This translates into CASTRTGGEQYF.

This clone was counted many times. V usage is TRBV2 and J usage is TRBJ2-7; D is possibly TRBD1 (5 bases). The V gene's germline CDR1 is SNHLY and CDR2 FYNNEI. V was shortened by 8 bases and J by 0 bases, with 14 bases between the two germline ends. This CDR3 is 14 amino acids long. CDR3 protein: CASGAGSLSYEQYF. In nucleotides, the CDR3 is TGTGCCAGCGGGGCAGGAAGCCTCTCCTACGAGCAGTACTTC.